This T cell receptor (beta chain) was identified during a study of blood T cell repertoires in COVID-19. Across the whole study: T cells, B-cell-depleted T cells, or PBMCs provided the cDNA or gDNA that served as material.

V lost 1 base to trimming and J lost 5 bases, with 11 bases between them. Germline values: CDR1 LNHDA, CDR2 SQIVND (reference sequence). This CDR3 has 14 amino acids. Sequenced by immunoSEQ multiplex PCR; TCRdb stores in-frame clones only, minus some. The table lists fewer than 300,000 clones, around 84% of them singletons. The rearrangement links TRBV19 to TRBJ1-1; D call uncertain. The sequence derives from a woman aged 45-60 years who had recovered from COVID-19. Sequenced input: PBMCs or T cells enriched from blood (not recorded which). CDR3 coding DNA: TGTGCCAGTAGTATAGGCACCTTCCAGACTGAAGCTTTCTTT. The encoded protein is CASSIGTFQTEAFF.